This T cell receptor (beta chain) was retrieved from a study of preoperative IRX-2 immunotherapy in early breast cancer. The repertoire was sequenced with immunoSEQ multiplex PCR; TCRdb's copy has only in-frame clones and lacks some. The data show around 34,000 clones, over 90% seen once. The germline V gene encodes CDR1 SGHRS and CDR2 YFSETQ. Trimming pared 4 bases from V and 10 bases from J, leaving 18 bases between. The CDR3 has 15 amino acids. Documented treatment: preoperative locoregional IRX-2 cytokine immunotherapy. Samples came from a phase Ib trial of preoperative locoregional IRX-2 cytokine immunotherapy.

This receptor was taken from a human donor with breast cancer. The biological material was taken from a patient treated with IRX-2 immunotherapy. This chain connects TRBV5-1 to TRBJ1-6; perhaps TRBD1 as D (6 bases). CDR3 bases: TGCGCCAGCAGCCCCACCGTGAGGGGGAGCTCACCCCTCCACTTT. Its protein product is CASSPTVRGSSPLHF.